A selection of T cell receptor beta chains follows, all from one sample in a study of cytomegalovirus exposure and HLA in healthy donors. Produced via immunoSEQ multiplex PCR; TCRdb's table is partial and in-frame only. The sample has approximately 61,000 clones, around three quarters seen once. Sequences were obtained from PBMCs. These receptor sequences come from a man between 18 and 35 years old in good health and CMV-seropositive. Each CDR3 is given with its conserved first and last residue. D genes are given only for firm matches. Expanded clones get a size class; other rows say once, few or many, or leave the size out.

- - TRBJ1-2 TRBV7-8 CASSLQPNPGGYTF TGTGCCAGCAGCTTGCAACCCAACCCCGGGGGCTACACCTTC
- TRBD1 TRBJ2-7 TRBV6-6 CASSYSGTGSYEQYF TGTGCCAGCAGTTACTCCGGGACAGGGAGCTACGAGCAGTACTTC
- - TRBJ2-3 TRBV28 CASTQGWTDTQYF TGTGCCAGCACACAGGGCTGGACAGATACGCAGTATTTT
- TRBD2 TRBJ2-7 TRBV30 CAWRGAGTSLDEQYF TGTGCCTGGAGAGGGGCCGGGACTAGCCTCGACGAGCAGTACTTC
- - TRBJ1-5 TRBV4-1 CASSQTRDPQPQHF TGCGCCAGCAGCCAAACGAGGGATCCCCAGCCCCAGCATTTT
- - TRBJ1-3 TRBV30 CAWSRTVSGNTIYF TGTGCCTGGAGTAGGACAGTTTCGGGAAACACCATATATTTT
- - TRBJ2-7 TRBV2 CASSPRDLTSYEQYF TGTGCCAGCAGCCCTAGGGACTTGACCTCCTACGAGCAGTACTTC
- - TRBJ1-1 TRBV30 CASQGRREREAFF TGTGCCTCCCAGGGGCGTCGTGAAAGGGAAGCTTTCTTT
- - TRBJ2-7 TRBV4-1 CASSRDTSSYEQYF TGCGCCAGCAGCCGGGACACCAGCTCCTACGAGCAGTACTTC
- - TRBJ1-2 TRBV27 CASSFTGGGYTF TGTGCCAGCAGTTTTACGGGGGGTGGCTACACCTTC
- - TRBJ2-3 TRBV7-9 CASLLPPDTQYF TGTGCCAGTCTCCTACCGCCAGATACGCAGTATTTT
- TRBD2 TRBJ2-7 TRBV29-1 CSVDLREGSYEQYF TGCAGCGTTGACCTTCGGGAGGGCTCCTACGAGCAGTACTTC
- - TRBJ2-3 TRBV7-8 CASSLLGNLARTQYF TGTGCCAGCAGCCTGCTAGGGAACCTAGCAAGGACGCAGTATTTT
- - TRBJ2-1 TRBV4-1 CASSQDGDSLWEQFF TGCGCCAGCAGCCAAGATGGGGACTCACTATGGGAGCAGTTCTTC
- TRBD1 TRBJ2-1 TRBV5-4 CASSSAGGGDEQFF TGTGCCAGCAGCTCTGCAGGGGGCGGCGATGAGCAGTTCTTC
- TRBD1 TRBJ1-5 TRBV7-9 CASSGWEQGAYQPQHF TGTGCCAGCAGCGGATGGGAACAGGGGGCTTATCAGCCCCAGCATTTT
- TRBD1 TRBJ2-5 TRBV5-1 CASSPLPPGTGDETQYF TGCGCCAGCAGCCCCCTACCGCCCGGGACAGGGGACGAGACCCAGTACTTC
- TRBD2 TRBJ2-5 TRBV5-4 CASSGGLAGWRETQYF TGTGCCAGCAGCGGCGGACTAGCGGGGTGGAGGGAGACCCAGTACTTC
- - TRBJ1-2 TRBV2 CASRPGQLYGYTF TGTGCCAGCAGGCCGGGACAACTCTATGGCTACACCTTC
- - TRBJ2-7 TRBV13 CASSWLQGSTYEQYF TGTGCCAGCAGCTGGTTACAGGGCTCTACGTACGAGCAGTACTTC
- - TRBJ1-2 TRBV29-1 CSVVTGIDGYTF TGCAGCGTTGTAACAGGGATCGATGGCTACACCTTC
- TRBD2 TRBJ2-2 TRBV30 CAWSHAGGNTGELFF TGTGCCTGGTCCCACGCGGGGGGGAACACCGGGGAGCTGTTTTTT
- - TRBJ1-1 TRBV19 CASSVRGGNTEAFF TGTGCCAGTAGTGTCCGAGGGGGGAACACTGAAGCTTTCTTT
- - TRBJ2-2 TRBV21-1 CASSKGQGSTGELFF TGTGCCAGCAGCAAAGGACAGGGTAGCACCGGGGAGCTGTTTTTT
- TRBD1 TRBJ1-1 TRBV5-4 CASTGQGGNTEAFF TGTGCCAGCACCGGACAGGGGGGGAACACTGAAGCTTTCTTT
few - TRBJ1-1 TRBV6-4 CASSKGLENTEAFF TGTGCCAGCAGTAAAGGACTGGAGAACACTGAAGCTTTCTTT
- - TRBJ1-5 TRBV30 CAWSVFSNQPQHF TGTGCCTGGAGTGTATTCAGTAATCAGCCCCAGCATTTT
- - TRBJ1-1 TRBV2 CASSGAGNTEAFF TGTGCCAGCAGTGGGGCGGGGAACACTGAAGCTTTCTTT